These 21 T cell receptor beta chains came from one sample sequenced in a study of spatial heterogeneity in lung cancer. Time point of the sample: sample taken at primary tumor resection. Each CDR3 protein is one row after TCRdb ran MiXCR on the 5' RACE reads. The table lists under 50,000 distinct CDR3 sequences, approximately 5.5% of them singletons, with 20% to 30% in the top ten. This specimen consisted of PBMCs, obtained at surgery. The receptors were gathered from a female donor with early-stage non-small cell lung cancer.

This clonotype was picked up many times. V gene TRBV7-8 combines with J gene TRBJ2-4; D is unresolved. The CDR3 contains 14 residues. Germline loops: CDR1 SGHVS, CDR2 FQNEAQ. V was cut by 2 bases and J by 0 bases, with 5 bases left in between. The chain's CDR3 is CASSLSLAKNIQYF. As DNA, the CDR3 is TGTGCCAGCAGCTTAAGCCTAGCCAAAAACATTCAGTACTTC.

This clonotype was counted ten times or more. This chain connects TRBV30 to TRBJ1-2; D is possibly TRBD1 (5 bases). This CDR3 comprises 15 residues. V lost 6 bases to trimming and J lost 2 bases, with 19 bases between them. Looked up from germline, CDR1 is GTSNPN and CDR2 is SVGIG (reference sequence). CDR3: CACGRTAGLNYGYTF. The DNA for the CDR3 is TGTGCCTGCGGGAGGACTGCGGGGCTGAACTATGGCTACACCTTC.

Many counts were recorded for this clonotype. The chain recombines TRBV25-1 with TRBJ2-7; no definite D call. The CDR3 has 13 amino acids. Trimming shortened V by 3 bases and J by 0 bases, and 6 bases separated the two germline ends. Germline CDR1 reads MGHDK; CDR2 reads SYGVNS. The CDR3 bases are TGTGCCAGCAGTGATGACCGCTCCTACGAGCAGTACTTC. Encoded protein: CASSDDRSYEQYF.

This chain joins TRBV29-1 and TRBJ2-5; 10 nucleotides align to TRBD2. The CDR3 is 13 amino acids. Unmatched junction bases numbered 6, after V lost 7 bases and J lost 4 bases. Germline CDR1 reads SQVTM; CDR2 reads ANQGSEA. CDR3 loop: CSAQRGGTETQYF. The CDR3 nucleotides read TGCAGCGCCCAGCGGGGGGGAACAGAGACCCAGTACTTC.

In this sample, this clonotype turned up many times. V and J are TRBV30 and TRBJ2-3; D perhaps matches TRBD2 (5 bases). The CDR3 extends over 16 amino acids. V was cut by 5 bases and J by 0 bases, with 18 bases left in between. The germline gives CDR1 GTSNPN, CDR2 SVGIG (reference sequence). CDR3 bases: TGTGCCTGGGGACGATCTAGCAGAAAAAGCACAGATACGCAGTATTTT. It codes for CAWGRSSRKSTDTQYF.

The chain uses TRBV9 and TRBJ2-3; D is possibly TRBD1 (6 bases). V was clipped by 0 bases and J by 7 bases, with 12 bases between them. This CDR3 is built from 14 residues. Germline assignment: CDR1 SGDLS and CDR2 YYNGEE. The CDR3 spells CASSVAGARHTQYF. The CDR3 DNA reads TGTGCCAGCAGCGTAGCAGGGGCGCGTCATACGCAGTATTTT.

This clonotype was seen ten or more times. V gene TRBV7-3 combines with J gene TRBJ2-2; 7 bases are shared with TRBD2. The germline V gene encodes CDR1 SGHTA and CDR2 FQGTGA. The CDR3 consists of 15 residues. Trimming cost V 1 base and J 1 base; bases outside gene matches: 0. CDR3 in amino acids: CASSLSGGNTGELFF. CDR3 DNA sequence: TGTGCCAGCAGCTTAAGCGGGGGGAACACCGGGGAGCTGTTTTTT.

This clonotype was seen at least ten times. J is TRBJ2-1 and V is TRBV19, with TRBD1 matching 7 bases. The V gene's germline CDR1 is LNHDA and CDR2 SQIVND (reference sequence). V lost 7 bases to trimming and J lost 7 bases; unmatched junction nucleotides: 7. The CDR3 is 13 amino acids. CDR3 bases: TGTGCCAGTACCCAGACAGGGTGGAATGAGCAGTTCTTC. Its protein is CASTQTGWNEQFF.

Many counts were recorded for this clonotype. This sequence joins TRBV12-3 or TRBV12-4 and TRBJ2-1, with 9 positions matching TRBD1. The length of the CDR3 is 16 residues. V trimming: 2 bases; J trimming: 5 bases; junction bases outside the gene matches: 7. CDR3 amino acids: CASSLRSGQGNNEQFF. The CDR3 bases are TGTGCCAGCAGTTTACGATCGGGACAGGGAAACAATGAGCAGTTCTTC.

The chain couples TRBV7-8 to TRBJ2-5; no reliable D call. The CDR3 is 13 amino acids. From germline, CDR1 is SGHVS and CDR2 FQNEAQ. Between the trimmed V and J ends, which lost 5 bases and 5 bases, there was a span of 12 bases. The CDR3 coding sequence is TGTGCCAGCAGCCCCCCCCCCAGGGAGACCCAGTACTTC. This translates into CASSPPPRETQYF.

This chain connects TRBV10-2 to TRBJ2-4; TRBD2 is a possible D gene (5 bases). The germline V gene has CDR1 WSHSY and CDR2 SAAADI. The ends were cut back, 6 bases at V and 0 bases at J, with 18 bases in the middle. The CDR3 covers 17 residues. The CDR3 reads CASRENGNPLAKNIQYF. CDR3 in DNA: TGCGCCAGCAGGGAAAACGGGAACCCTCTAGCCAAAAACATTCAGTACTTC.

There are many counts of this clonotype. The genes are TRBV7-9 and TRBJ1-1; D may be TRBD1 (6 bases). Trimming left V 5 bases short and J 1 base short, with 14 bases between. Germline-derived CDR1 and CDR2 are SEHNR and FQNEAQ (reference sequence). This CDR3 spans 15 amino acids. The CDR3 region has the DNA TGTGCCAGCAGCCTAACAGGGTTGTGGAACACTGAAGCTTTCTTT. Its protein product is CASSLTGLWNTEAFF.

The chain uses TRBV2 and TRBJ1-2; D not certain. The germline gives CDR1 SNHLY, CDR2 FYNNEI. CDR3 length: 14 residues. V was clipped by 4 bases and J by 4 bases, with 13 bases between them. The CDR3 is CASSGIGRSYGYTF. CDR3 sequence (DNA): TGTGCCAGCAGTGGAATAGGCCGGTCCTATGGCTACACCTTC. Variable domain in full (rest from reference TRBV2 and TRBJ1-2): EPEVTQTPSHQVTQMGQEVILRCVPISNHLYFYWYRQILGQKVEFLVSFYNNEISEKSEIFDDQFSVERPDGSNFTLKIRSTKLEDSAMYFCASSGIGRSYGYTFGSGTRLTVV.

This clonotype showed up many times. The chain recombines TRBV28 with TRBJ1-5; 11 nucleotides align to TRBD1. The junction had 4 bases not matched to a gene; V was cut back by 9 bases and J by 3 bases. The length of the CDR3 is 14 residues. Germline V CDR1 and CDR2: MDHEN, SYDVKM. This CDR3 reads CASGTGGTNQPQHF. The CDR3 bases are TGTGCCAGTGGGACAGGGGGGACCAATCAGCCCCAGCATTTT.

This clonotype showed up just a few times. J is TRBJ2-2 and V is TRBV10-3, with 7 positions matching TRBD1. CDR1 is ENHRY, CDR2 SYGVKD, per germline. CDR3 size: 16 residues. The V and J ends lost 2 bases and 3 bases, in that order; junction bases with no gene match: 6. For the CDR3, the DNA is TGTGCCATCAGTGAGAGAGACAGGGAAGACACCGGGGAGCTGTTTTTT. Its translation is CAISERDREDTGELFF.

This clonotype occurred many times. The J gene is TRBJ2-7, the V gene TRBV6-6; D not certain. CDR1 is MNHNY, CDR2 SVGAGI, per germline (reference sequence). This CDR3 has 13 residues. Trimming cost V 9 bases and J 6 bases, with 18 bases left between them. CDR3: CASRARSSGEQYF. CDR3 DNA sequence: TGTGCCAGTCGGGCGAGGTCCTCGGGCGAGCAGTACTTC.

Many counts were recorded for this clonotype. The genes are TRBV7-9 and TRBJ1-1; 7 nucleotides align to TRBD1. The CDR3 is made up of 13 amino acids. Trimming at V came to 6 bases and at J to 3 bases, leaving 4 bases not matched to a gene. Looked up from germline, CDR1 is SEHNR and CDR2 is FQNEAQ (reference sequence). In DNA, the CDR3 is TGTGCCAGCAGTAAGCAGGGGGACACTGAAGCTTTCTTT. Amino acids: CASSKQGDTEAFF.

In this sample, this clonotype turned up many times. This chain uses TRBV6-1 with TRBJ1-5, with 7 bases lining up with TRBD1. The CDR3 consists of 16 residues. The germline V gene has CDR1 MNHNS and CDR2 SASEGT. The J segment lost 2 bases and the V segment lost 4 bases, leaving 8 bases of the junction unmatched. CDR3 amino acids: CASSGATGWGNQPQHF. The DNA of the CDR3 is TGTGCCAGCAGTGGGGCGACAGGGTGGGGCAATCAGCCCCAGCATTTT.

This clonotype occurred many times. As DNA, the CDR3 is TGCGCCAGCAGCTTGTCGGCGGGGGCAGATACGCAGTATTTT. This sequence encodes CASSLSAGADTQYF. This chain links TRBV5-1 with TRBJ2-3; TRBD2 matches at 7 bases. After removal of 1 base from V and 4 bases from J, the junction contained 3 bases not matched to a gene. The CDR3 totals 14 residues. Germline CDR1 reads SGHRS; CDR2 reads YFSETQ. The complete variable domain, with remaining parts taken from reference TRBV5-1 and TRBJ2-3, reads KAGVTQTPRYLIKTRGQQVTLSCSPISGHRSVSWYQQTPGQGLQFLFEYFSETQRNKGNFPGRFSGRQFSNSRSEMNVSTLELGDSALYLCASSLSAGADTQYFGPGTRLTVL.

The genes are TRBV4-1 and TRBJ1-1, with 9 bases fitting TRBD1. The germline gives CDR1 MGHRA, CDR2 YSYEKL. V dropped 4 bases and J dropped 5; count of bases not matched to a gene: 14. CDR3 size: 17 residues. The chain's CDR3 is CASSLFPQDRGGTEAFF. CDR3 nucleotide sequence: TGCGCCAGCAGCCTATTTCCCCAGGACAGGGGAGGAACTGAAGCTTTCTTT.

This clonotype was seen only a few times. The chain carries TRBV3-1 and TRBJ2-3; D is unclear. Germline CDR1 and CDR2: LGHDT and YNNKEL (reference sequence). Deletions cut 5 bases from V and 6 bases from J, with 12 bases between. The CDR3 is 13 amino acids. CDR3 sequence (DNA): TGTGCCAGCAGCGGCATTCTAAGGGATACGCAGTATTTT. Its translation is CASSGILRDTQYF.